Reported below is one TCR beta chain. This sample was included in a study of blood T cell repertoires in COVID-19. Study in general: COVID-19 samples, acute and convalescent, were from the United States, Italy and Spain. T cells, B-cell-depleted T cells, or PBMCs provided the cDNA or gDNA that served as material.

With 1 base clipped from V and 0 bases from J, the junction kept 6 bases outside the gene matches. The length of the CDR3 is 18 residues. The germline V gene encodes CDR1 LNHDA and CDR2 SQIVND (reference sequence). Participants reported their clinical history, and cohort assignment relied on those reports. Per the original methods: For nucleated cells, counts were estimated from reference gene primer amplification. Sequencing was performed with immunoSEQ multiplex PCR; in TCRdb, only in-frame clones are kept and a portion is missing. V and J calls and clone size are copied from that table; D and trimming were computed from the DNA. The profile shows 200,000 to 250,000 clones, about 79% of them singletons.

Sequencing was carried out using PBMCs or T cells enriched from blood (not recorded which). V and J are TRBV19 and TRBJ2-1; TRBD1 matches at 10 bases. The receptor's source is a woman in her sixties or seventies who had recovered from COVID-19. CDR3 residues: CASSIGDRGPSSYNEQFF. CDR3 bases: TGTGCCAGTAGTATAGGGGACAGGGGCCCGAGCTCCTACAATGAGCAGTTCTTC.